The T cell receptor (beta chain) described here comes from a study of beta chain features in type 1 diabetes (dated by TCRdb to 2016 to 2019). Looking at the study overall: No differences in mean age, gender distribution, total cell number or subset yield were found between patients and healthy donors. A total of just under 110,000,000 sorted cells were examined across all samples, and RNA yield correlated strongly with the number of cells per subset. In the study, TCRB repertoires of sorted circulating CD4+ T cell subsets from recently diagnosed type 1 diabetes patients were compared with those of matched healthy donors. Naive and central memory subsets were obtained from all 30 or so donors, but regulatory and stem cell-like memory subsets were isolated from only 8 patients and 8 healthy donors. Beyond this particular receptor, the publication reports: The naive, central memory and regulatory TCRB repertoires appeared to resemble one another more closely among patients than among healthy donors. Because small numbers of individuals were included in the HLA sub-analyses, any influence of HLA type on TCRB rearrangement was left unresolved. Because cDNA rather than genomic DNA was sequenced, highly expressing activated cells could have been over-represented, although no difference in activation and CD3 levels was found between groups. PCR may preferentially amplify shorter templates, but because patient and control samples were amplified and corrected together, any resulting skew would affect both groups equally. A moderate but significant shortening of TCRB CDR3 length was observed in type 1 diabetes patients in all four CD4+ subsets. At VDJ recombination sites, type 1 diabetes patients had fewer insertions and more deleted nucleotides, which implies abnormalities in thymic rearrangement.

Each donor gave one peripheral blood draw, averaging around 120 mL, which was collected into heparinised tubes. Using a panel that included CD45RO, CCR7, CD25, CD127, CD95 and CD27, naive, central memory, regulatory and stem cell-like memory CD4+ T cells were sorted on a BD FACSAria II. All sorted populations exceeded 98% purity. PBMCs were isolated immediately by Lymphoprep density gradient centrifugation and stained directly without culture. To minimize batch effects, samples were stained and sorted in pairs, one healthy donor with one patient per experiment. This clone has a handful of counts. Its antigen remains undetermined. No base qualities exist here, and no much larger clone lies one base off it. V trim: 9 bases; J trim: 0 bases; unmatched bases: 5. From the cysteine through the phenylalanine, the CDR3 covers 14 amino acids. The entry retains the CDR3 DNA only, 42 bases that are in frame from base 1. CDR1 and CDR2 were assigned from the germline V gene as ENHRY and SYGVKD.

The entire isolated RNA was reverse transcribed using the High Capacity cDNA Reverse Transcription Kit, and thus expressed TCRB transcripts were sequenced. Deep immunoSEQ sequencing was applied to naive, central memory and regulatory T cell samples, giving an average of approximately 3.8 million total reads per sample. After sorted cells were lysed in RLT buffer, RNA was extracted with DNase-treated RNeasy Micro or Mini kits, with the choice depending on cell number. To prevent cross-contamination, each cell subset was processed individually, whereas patient and healthy donor samples were processed jointly. Using the immunoSEQ multiplex PCR, TCRB sequences were amplified from cDNA into 87-bp fragments spanning the CDR3 region. Sequencing of the amplicons was performed on the Illumina HiSeq platform. Processing in the source paper ran as follows. Synthetic template baselines were used to correct PCR bias computationally, reads within Hamming distance 2 were collapsed together, and singletons that could not be merged were discarded. By aligning reads against IMGT, V, D and J genes, CDR3 length, and insertions or deletions at six rearrangement sites were assigned. Within each subset, clonotype counts were normalized to sorted cell number, after which true diversity and Gini coefficients were computed with the tcR R package. The overlap coefficient, calculated on TCRB nucleotide sequences, was used to quantify repertoire sharing. TCRdb's version of the immuneACCESS table is confined to in-frame rearrangements and falls short of the full clone set. An unresolved V gene accounts for under half of the shortfall where checked; the remainder is of unknown origin. That table furnishes V, J and clone size, whereas the DNA furnished D and trimming. Counted in this sample were 130,000 to 150,000 clones; 10% to 15% of them appeared once. Of the sample, around 1.4% is held by the ten largest clones.

This TCR came from a man younger than 30 with type 1 diabetes. This chain joins TRBV10-3 to TRBJ2-3; the junction holds 8 bases that match TRBD2. Specimen: central memory CD4+ T cells from blood. The sequence in DNA is TGTGCCATTCGAGCGGGGGAAAGCACAGATACGCAGTATTTT. Protein translation: CAIRAGESTDTQYF.